The 25 T cell receptor beta chains below were found in one sample sequenced in a study of blood T cell repertoires in COVID-19. This table comes from immunoSEQ multiplex PCR, and its TCRdb copy is limited to in-frame clones, with some not included. The table has roughly 370,000 clones, around nine tenths seen once. Specimen: PBMCs or T cells enriched from blood (not recorded which). The receptors come from a woman aged 50 to 60 who had recovered from COVID-19.

This chain joins TRBV28 and TRBJ1-2; D gene ambiguous. V lost 4 bases to trimming and J lost 5 bases, with 8 bases between them. CDR1 and CDR2 from the germline V gene are MDHEN and SYDVKM. There are 12 residues in the CDR3. This CDR3 is CASSSRAYGYTF. CDR3 in DNA: TGTGCCAGCAGTTCTAGAGCTTATGGCTACACCTTC.

The genes are TRBV14 and TRBJ1-2; D gene unclear. The length of the CDR3 is 13 residues. Germline values: CDR1 SGHDN, CDR2 FVKESK. V shed 7 bases and J shed 8 bases, with 17 bases lying between them. The DNA of the CDR3 is TGTGCCAGCAATACGGGGTTACTCGGCGGCTACACCTTC. This gives the protein CASNTGLLGGYTF. The variable domain in full, completed from reference TRBV14 and TRBJ1-2, reads EAGVTQFPSHSVIEKGQTVTLRCDPISGHDNLYWYRRVMGKEIKFLLHFVKESKQDESGMPNNRFLAERTGGTYSTLKVQPAELEDSGVYFCASNTGLLGGYTFGSGTRLTVV.

The chain has TRBV30 and TRBJ1-1; D might be TRBD1 (5 bases). The CDR3 is 14 residues long. Germline V CDR1 and CDR2: GTSNPN, SVGIG (reference sequence). The V and J ends lost 3 bases and 1 base respectively, with 12 bases between them. This chain's CDR3 is CAWRRRDSNTEAFF. The CDR3, as DNA: TGTGCCTGGAGAAGGCGGGACTCGAACACTGAAGCTTTCTTT.

The J gene is TRBJ2-3, the V gene TRBV7-2; D is unclear. V was trimmed by 3 bases and J by 0 bases, leaving 10 bases between them. This CDR3 has 15 residues. Per the germline V gene, CDR1 is SGHTA and CDR2 is FQGNSA. The CDR3 protein is CASSFGAASTDTQYF. CDR3 bases: TGTGCCAGCAGCTTCGGAGCTGCGAGCACAGATACGCAGTATTTT.

The rearrangement joins TRBV11-3 to TRBJ1-1; D may be TRBD1 (5 bases). Germline V lookup: CDR1 SGHNT, CDR2 YENEEA. The CDR3 has 15 residues. Between the trimmed V and J ends, which lost 1 base and 1 base, there was a span of 10 bases. The CDR3 protein is CASSLGSGPNTEAFF. The CDR3 region has the DNA TGTGCCAGCAGCTTAGGGTCAGGGCCGAACACTGAAGCTTTCTTT.

The chain employs TRBV6-5 and TRBJ2-7, with D possibly matching TRBD2 (5 bases). CDR1 is MNHEY and CDR2 is SVGAGI in the germline V gene. V lost 6 bases to trimming and J lost 6 bases, with 18 bases between them. The CDR3 runs to 14 residues. CDR3 coding DNA: TGTGCCAGCAGGCCTTGGAATTCGGGGAGCGAGCAGTACTTC. Translating it yields CASRPWNSGSEQYF.

The chain couples TRBV30 to TRBJ2-7; 9 bases line up with TRBD2. CDR1 GTSNPN and CDR2 SVGIG come from the germline V gene (reference sequence). The CDR3 spans 18 residues. Germline trimming cut 0 bases from V and 2 bases from J; bases unmatched to any gene: 14. The CDR3 reads CAWSVWGGGAVRTYEQYF. CDR3 DNA: TGTGCCTGGAGTGTCTGGGGCGGGGGGGCGGTCAGGACCTACGAGCAGTACTTC.

The CDR3 reads CASSEAEGNQPQHF. The DNA of the CDR3 is TGTGCCAGCAGTGAAGCGGAGGGAAATCAGCCCCAGCATTTT. This sequence joins TRBV6-1 and TRBJ1-5, with unresolved D. The CDR3 contains 14 residues. The germline V gene encodes CDR1 MNHNS and CDR2 SASEGT. V was clipped by 0 bases and J by 4 bases, with 7 bases between them.

The gene calls are TRBV6-5 and TRBJ2-5, with D possibly matching TRBD2 (5 bases). V was pared by 7 bases and J by 3 bases, with 18 bases between. Germline V gene sequence: CDR1 MNHEY, CDR2 SVGAGI. The CDR3 has 15 amino acids. CDR3 DNA: TGTGCCAGCACCCCAAGCCAACTAGGAGAAGAGACCCAGTACTTC. It codes for CASTPSQLGEETQYF.

This sequence joins TRBV15 and TRBJ1-2; D unresolved. The CDR3 spans 14 residues. V shed 0 bases and J shed 2 bases, with 7 bases lying between them. Germline V gene data show CDR1 as LNHNV and CDR2 as YYDKDF (reference sequence). The CDR3 DNA is TGTGCCACCAGCAGAGATTCCAGGAACTATGGCTACACCTTC. Its translation: CATSRDSRNYGYTF.

This clone was recorded once. The rearrangement links TRBV29-1 to TRBJ1-5; D unresolved. The V gene lost 5 bases and the J gene lost 4 bases, with 12 bases spanning the gap. This CDR3 is 13 amino acids long. The V gene's germline CDR1 is SQVTM and CDR2 ANQGSEA. In DNA form, the CDR3 reads TGCAGCGTTTCTTACAGCTTAAATCAGCCCCAGCATTTT. Protein sequence: CSVSYSLNQPQHF. Full variable domain (remainder filled in from reference TRBV29-1 and TRBJ1-5): SAVISQKPSRDICQRGTSLTIQCQVDSQVTMMFWYRQQPGQSLTLIATANQGSEATYESGFVIDKFPISRPNLTFSTLTVSNMSPEDSSIYLCSVSYSLNQPQHFGDGTRLSIL.

The chain combines TRBV11-2 with TRBJ2-2; D is possibly TRBD2 (6 bases). The germline V and J ends were trimmed by 0 bases and 4 bases, with 24 bases remaining between them. Germline V gives CDR1 SGHAT, CDR2 FQNNGV. CDR3 size: 20 residues. Written as DNA, the CDR3 is TGTGCCAGCAGCTTAGATCGATCCGTGAGGCGGGGTACGGGCACCGGGGAGCTGTTTTTT. The encoded protein is CASSLDRSVRRGTGTGELFF.

The chain is built from TRBV5-1 and TRBJ2-1; no definite D call. CDR1 SGHRS and CDR2 YFSETQ come from the germline V gene. The CDR3 length is 14 residues. The V and J ends lost 4 bases and 4 bases respectively, with 12 bases between them. The CDR3: CASSLSGGYNEQFF. The CDR3 DNA reads as TGCGCCAGCAGCCTCAGTGGCGGATACAATGAGCAGTTCTTC.

The chain uses TRBV27 and TRBJ2-3; 7 bases map to TRBD2. The V gene's germline CDR1 is MNHEY and CDR2 SMNVEV (reference sequence). This CDR3 spans 12 amino acids. The CDR3 here is CGSKGAGATQYF. The CDR3 DNA is TGTGGCTCGAAAGGGGCGGGAGCTACGCAGTATTTT.

This chain uses TRBV27 with TRBJ2-6, with TRBD2 identical over 8 bases. The germline gives CDR1 MNHEY, CDR2 SMNVEV (reference sequence). V trimming: 5 bases; J trimming: 1 base; junction bases outside the gene matches: 7. The CDR3 is made up of 17 amino acids. CDR3 in DNA: TGTGCCAGCAGTCCCCTCGGGGGGGCTTCTGGGGCCAACGTCCTGACTTTC. Protein sequence: CASSPLGGASGANVLTF.

The chain couples TRBV10-3 to TRBJ1-1, with D maybe TRBD1 (5 bases). This CDR3 has 13 residues. Germline values: CDR1 ENHRY, CDR2 SYGVKD. V gave up 9 bases and J gave up 0 bases, with 11 bases separating them. The DNA of the CDR3 is TGTGCCATTTCCAGGGATATGAACACTGAAGCTTTCTTT. Its protein is CAISRDMNTEAFF.

This clone was recorded only once. CDR3 nucleotides: TGCGCCAGCAGCTTGGACAGGGTCGGGAACACCGGGGAGCTGTTTTTT. It specifies CASSLDRVGNTGELFF. The gene calls are TRBV5-1 and TRBJ2-2; TRBD1 is a possible D gene (6 bases). This CDR3 has 16 amino acids. Trimming removed 0 bases at V and 1 base at J, with 10 bases between. Germline CDR1 is SGHRS and CDR2 is YFSETQ.

The chain couples TRBV12-3 or TRBV12-4 to TRBJ1-2, with D tentatively TRBD1 (5 bases). V lost 6 bases to trimming and J lost 6 bases, with 14 bases between them. The CDR3 length is 13 residues. CDR3: CASSTPGLDGYTF. The CDR3, as DNA: TGTGCCAGCAGCACCCCAGGGTTGGATGGCTACACCTTC.

This chain links TRBV7-2 with TRBJ1-1; 9 nucleotides match TRBD1. CDR1 SGHTA and CDR2 FQGNSA come from the germline V gene. The CDR3 is 15 amino acids. Trimming cost V 3 bases and J 3 bases; bases outside gene matches: 5. CDR3 nucleotides: TGTGCCAGCAGCTTCGGACAGGGGCATTACACTGAAGCTTTCTTT. Encoded protein: CASSFGQGHYTEAFF.

The rearrangement links TRBV18 to TRBJ2-1; 10 bases line up with TRBD2. This CDR3 is 15 amino acids long. Germline lookup yields CDR1 KGHSH and CDR2 LQKENI. Germline trimming cut 6 bases from V and 10 bases from J; bases unmatched to any gene: 12. The CDR3 bases are TGTGCCAGCTCCCCCCAGAGCGGGGGGGCAGGGGAGCAGTTCTTC. Translation gives CASSPQSGGAGEQFF.

The chain has TRBV19 and TRBJ2-7; tentatively, D is TRBD1 (6 bases). Germline V gives CDR1 LNHDA, CDR2 SQIVND (reference sequence). The CDR3 length is 15 residues. The V and J ends lost 6 bases and 2 bases respectively, with 17 bases between them. CDR3 in amino acids: CASSLQGNTPYEQYF. CDR3 coding DNA: TGTGCCAGTAGCCTACAGGGAAACACTCCCTACGAGCAGTACTTC.

V usage is TRBV10-3 and J usage is TRBJ2-7, with D possibly TRBD2 on 6 matching bases. The V gene's germline CDR1 is ENHRY and CDR2 SYGVKD. Trimming left V 2 bases short and J 4 bases short, with 18 bases between. CDR3 size: 16 residues. CDR3 in amino acids: CAISEGLTGGQYEQYF. The CDR3 nucleotides are TGTGCCATCAGTGAGGGACTCACCGGGGGTCAATACGAGCAGTACTTC.

The gene calls are TRBV4-2 and TRBJ2-3; 10 bases fit TRBD2. V lost 4 bases and J lost 2; bases outside the gene matches: 12. The CDR3 sequence is 18 residues long. Germline lookup yields CDR1 LGHNA and CDR2 YNFKEQ. CDR3 sequence reads: CASSLEYRTSGYTDTQYF. CDR3 coding DNA: TGTGCCAGCAGCCTAGAGTACCGGACTAGCGGTTACACAGATACGCAGTATTTT.

The V and J genes are TRBV19 and TRBJ2-3, with a possible D match to TRBD2 (6 bases). The CDR3 has 17 residues. Germline V gene lookup returns CDR1 LNHDA and CDR2 SQIVND (reference sequence). The V and J ends lost 5 bases and 0 bases respectively, with 18 bases between them. CDR3: CASSSPHRAGSTDTQYF. The CDR3 DNA sequence: TGTGCCAGTAGTTCCCCCCACCGGGCGGGGAGCACAGATACGCAGTATTTT.

This chain connects TRBV3-1 (or the pseudogene TRBV3-2) to TRBJ2-5, with D unresolved. This CDR3 comprises 11 residues. V lost 6 bases and J 6 bases, leaving 8 bases between the germline ends. Germline values: CDR1 LGHDT, CDR2 YNNKEL (reference sequence). DNA of the CDR3: TGTGCCAGCAGTTACTCCCAGACCCAGTACTTC. Amino acids: CASSYSQTQYF.